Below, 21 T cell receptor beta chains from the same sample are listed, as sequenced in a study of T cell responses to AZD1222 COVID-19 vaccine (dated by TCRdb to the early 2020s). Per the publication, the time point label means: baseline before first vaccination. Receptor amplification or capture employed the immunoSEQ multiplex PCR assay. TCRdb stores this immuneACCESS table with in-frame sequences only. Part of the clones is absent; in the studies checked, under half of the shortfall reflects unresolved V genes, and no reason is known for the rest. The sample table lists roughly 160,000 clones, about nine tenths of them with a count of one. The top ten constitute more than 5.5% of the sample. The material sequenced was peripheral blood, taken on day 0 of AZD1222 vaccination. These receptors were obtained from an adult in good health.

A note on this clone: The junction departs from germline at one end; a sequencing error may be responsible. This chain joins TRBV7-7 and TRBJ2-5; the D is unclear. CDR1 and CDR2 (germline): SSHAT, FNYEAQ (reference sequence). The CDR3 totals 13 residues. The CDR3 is CASSPGSQETQYF. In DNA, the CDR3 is TGTGCTAGCAGCCCCGGGTCTCAAGAGACCCAGTACTTC.

The CDR3 DNA reads TGTGCCAGCAGCGTTCGACAGGTCGGGGAGCTGTTTTTT. Amino acid sequence: CASSVRQVGELFF. The genes are TRBV11-1 and TRBJ2-2; weak D call: TRBD1 (6 bases). V lost 5 bases and J lost 7, with 11 bases in between. The CDR3 spans 13 residues. CDR1 is SGHAT, CDR2 FQDESV, per germline (reference sequence).

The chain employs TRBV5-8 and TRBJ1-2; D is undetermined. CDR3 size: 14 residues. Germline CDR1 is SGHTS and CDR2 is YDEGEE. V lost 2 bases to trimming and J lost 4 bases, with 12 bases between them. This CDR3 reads CASSLAEVVYGYTF. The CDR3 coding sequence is TGTGCCAGCAGCTTAGCAGAAGTGGTCTATGGCTACACCTTC.

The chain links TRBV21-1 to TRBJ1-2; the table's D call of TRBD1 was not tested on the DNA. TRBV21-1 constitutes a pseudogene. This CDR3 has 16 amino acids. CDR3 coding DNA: TGTGCCAGCAGAAACGGGACAGGGGGTTGGAACTATGGCTACACCTTC. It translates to CASRNGTGGWNYGYTF.

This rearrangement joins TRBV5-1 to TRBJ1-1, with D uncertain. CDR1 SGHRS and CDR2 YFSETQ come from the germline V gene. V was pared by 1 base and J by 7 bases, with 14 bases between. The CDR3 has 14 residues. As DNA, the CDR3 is TGCGCCAGCAGCTTGAGTAGTGCAGTAGGTGAAGCTTTCTTT. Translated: CASSLSSAVGEAFF.

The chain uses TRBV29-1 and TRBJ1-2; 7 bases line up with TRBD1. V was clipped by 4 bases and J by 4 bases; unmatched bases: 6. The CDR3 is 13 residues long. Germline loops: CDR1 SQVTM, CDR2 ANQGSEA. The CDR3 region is CSVGGDSLYGYTF. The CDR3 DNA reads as TGCAGCGTTGGGGGGGACAGCCTCTATGGCTACACCTTC.

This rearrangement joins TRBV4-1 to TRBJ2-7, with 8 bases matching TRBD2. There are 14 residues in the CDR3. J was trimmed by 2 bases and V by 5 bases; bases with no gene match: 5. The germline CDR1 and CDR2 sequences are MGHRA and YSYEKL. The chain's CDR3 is CASSKLAETYEQYF. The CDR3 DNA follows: TGCGCCAGCAGCAAACTAGCGGAGACCTACGAGCAGTACTTC.

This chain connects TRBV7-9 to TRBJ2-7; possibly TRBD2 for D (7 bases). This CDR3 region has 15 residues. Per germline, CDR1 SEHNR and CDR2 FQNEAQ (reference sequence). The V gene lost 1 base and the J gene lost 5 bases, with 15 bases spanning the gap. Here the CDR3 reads CASSLGPGGQDEQYF. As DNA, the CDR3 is TGTGCCAGCAGCTTAGGCCCCGGGGGGCAGGACGAGCAGTACTTC. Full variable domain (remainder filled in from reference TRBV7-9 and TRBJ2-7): DTGVSQNPRHKITKRGQNVTFRCDPISEHNRLYWYRQTLGQGPEFLTYFQNEAQLEKSRLLSDRFSAERPKGSFSTLEIQRTEQGDSAMYLCASSLGPGGQDEQYFGPGTRLTVT.

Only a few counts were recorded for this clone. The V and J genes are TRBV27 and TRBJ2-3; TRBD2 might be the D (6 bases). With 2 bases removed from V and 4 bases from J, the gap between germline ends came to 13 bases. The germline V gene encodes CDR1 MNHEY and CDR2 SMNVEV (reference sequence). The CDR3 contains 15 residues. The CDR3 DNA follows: TGTGCCAGCAGTTTAGCGGGAATCGGGGCAGATACGCAGTATTTT. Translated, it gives CASSLAGIGADTQYF.

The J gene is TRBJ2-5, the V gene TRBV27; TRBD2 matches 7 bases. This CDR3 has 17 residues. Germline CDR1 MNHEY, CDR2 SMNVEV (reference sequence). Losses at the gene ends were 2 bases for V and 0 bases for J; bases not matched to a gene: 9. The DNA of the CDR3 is TGTGCCAGCAGTTTAAAGTTCGGGGGGACCTACCAAGAGACCCAGTACTTC. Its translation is CASSLKFGGTYQETQYF.

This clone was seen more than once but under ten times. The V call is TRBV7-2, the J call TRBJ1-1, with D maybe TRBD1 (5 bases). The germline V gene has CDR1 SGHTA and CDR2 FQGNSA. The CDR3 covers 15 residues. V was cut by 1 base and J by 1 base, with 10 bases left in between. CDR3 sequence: CASSLEYGGNTEAFF. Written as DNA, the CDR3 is TGTGCCAGCAGCTTAGAATATGGGGGGAACACTGAAGCTTTCTTT.

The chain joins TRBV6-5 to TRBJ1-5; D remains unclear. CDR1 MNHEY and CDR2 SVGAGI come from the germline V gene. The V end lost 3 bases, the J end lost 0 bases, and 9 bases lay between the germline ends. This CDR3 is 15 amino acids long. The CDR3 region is CASSYNKGSNQPQHF. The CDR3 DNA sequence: TGTGCCAGCAGTTATAACAAGGGTAGCAATCAGCCCCAGCATTTT.

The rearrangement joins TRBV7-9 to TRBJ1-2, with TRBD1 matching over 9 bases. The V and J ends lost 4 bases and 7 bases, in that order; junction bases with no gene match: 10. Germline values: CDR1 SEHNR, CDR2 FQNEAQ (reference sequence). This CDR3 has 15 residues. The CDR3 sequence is CASSSNTGGVRGYTF. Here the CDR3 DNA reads TGTGCCAGCAGCTCAAACACAGGGGGCGTTCGTGGCTACACCTTC.

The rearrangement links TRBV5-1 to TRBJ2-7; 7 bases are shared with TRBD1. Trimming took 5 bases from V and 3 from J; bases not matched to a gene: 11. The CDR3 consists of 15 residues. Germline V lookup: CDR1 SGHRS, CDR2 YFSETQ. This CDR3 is CASRLKQGSNYEQYF. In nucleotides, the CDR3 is TGCGCCAGCAGATTGAAACAGGGGTCAAACTACGAGCAGTACTTC.

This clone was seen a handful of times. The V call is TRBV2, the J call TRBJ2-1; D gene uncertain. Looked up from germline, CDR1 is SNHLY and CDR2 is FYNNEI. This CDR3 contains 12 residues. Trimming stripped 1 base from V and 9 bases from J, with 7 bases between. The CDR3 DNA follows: TGTGCCAGCAGTGAAGGCCTTGGTGAGCAGTTCTTC. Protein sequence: CASSEGLGEQFF. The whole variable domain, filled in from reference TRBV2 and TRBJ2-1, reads EPEVTQTPSHQVTQMGQEVILRCVPISNHLYFYWYRQILGQKVEFLVSFYNNEISEKSEIFDDQFSVERPDGSNFTLKIRSTKLEDSAMYFCASSEGLGEQFFGPGTRLTVL.

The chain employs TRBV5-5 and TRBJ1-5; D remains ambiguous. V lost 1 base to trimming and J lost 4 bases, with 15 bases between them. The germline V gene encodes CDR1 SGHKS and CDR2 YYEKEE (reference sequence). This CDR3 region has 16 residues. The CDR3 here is CASSLPPGRPNQPQHF. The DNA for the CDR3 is TGTGCCAGCAGCTTGCCGCCCGGCAGACCGAATCAGCCCCAGCATTTT.

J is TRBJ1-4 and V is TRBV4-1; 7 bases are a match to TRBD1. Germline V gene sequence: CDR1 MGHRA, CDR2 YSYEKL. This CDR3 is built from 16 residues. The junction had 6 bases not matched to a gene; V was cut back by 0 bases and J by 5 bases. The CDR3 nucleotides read TGCGCCAGCAGCCAAGAAGGCCAGGGGGGGAATGAAAAACTGTTTTTT. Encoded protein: CASSQEGQGGNEKLFF.

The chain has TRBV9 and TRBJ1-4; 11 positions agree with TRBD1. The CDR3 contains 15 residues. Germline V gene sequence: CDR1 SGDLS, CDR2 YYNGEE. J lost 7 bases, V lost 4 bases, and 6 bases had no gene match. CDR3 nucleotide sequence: TGTGCCAGCAGCCCAAGGACAGGGGGCCGTGAAAAACTGTTTTTT. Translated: CASSPRTGGREKLFF. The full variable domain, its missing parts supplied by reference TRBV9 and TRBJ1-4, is DSGVTQTPKHLITATGQRVTLRCSPRSGDLSVYWYQQSLDQGLQFLIQYYNGEERAKGNILERFSAQQFPDLHSELNLSSLELGDSALYFCASSPRTGGREKLFFGSGTQLSVL.

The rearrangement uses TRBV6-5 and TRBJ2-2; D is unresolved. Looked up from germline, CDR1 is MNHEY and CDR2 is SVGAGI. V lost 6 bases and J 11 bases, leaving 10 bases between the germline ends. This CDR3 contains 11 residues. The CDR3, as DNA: TGTGCCAGCAGGGTTGTTGGAGAGCTGTTTTTT. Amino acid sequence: CASRVVGELFF.

CDR3 loop: CASSSSRFNDEQFF. CDR3 coding DNA: TGTGCCAGCAGCTCGAGTCGTTTCAACGATGAGCAGTTCTTC. V is TRBV9 and J is TRBJ2-1; D remains unclear. In germline, CDR1 is SGDLS, CDR2 YYNGEE. V lost 4 bases to trimming and J lost 8 bases, with 16 bases between them. CDR3 length: 14 residues.

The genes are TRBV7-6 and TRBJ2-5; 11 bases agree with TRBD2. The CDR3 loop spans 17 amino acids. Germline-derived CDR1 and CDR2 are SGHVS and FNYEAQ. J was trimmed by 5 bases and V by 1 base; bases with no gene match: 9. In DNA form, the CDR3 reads TGTGCCAGCAGCTTAGTATTGCTAGCGGGGGGAGCGGAGACCCAGTACTTC. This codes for CASSLVLLAGGAETQYF.